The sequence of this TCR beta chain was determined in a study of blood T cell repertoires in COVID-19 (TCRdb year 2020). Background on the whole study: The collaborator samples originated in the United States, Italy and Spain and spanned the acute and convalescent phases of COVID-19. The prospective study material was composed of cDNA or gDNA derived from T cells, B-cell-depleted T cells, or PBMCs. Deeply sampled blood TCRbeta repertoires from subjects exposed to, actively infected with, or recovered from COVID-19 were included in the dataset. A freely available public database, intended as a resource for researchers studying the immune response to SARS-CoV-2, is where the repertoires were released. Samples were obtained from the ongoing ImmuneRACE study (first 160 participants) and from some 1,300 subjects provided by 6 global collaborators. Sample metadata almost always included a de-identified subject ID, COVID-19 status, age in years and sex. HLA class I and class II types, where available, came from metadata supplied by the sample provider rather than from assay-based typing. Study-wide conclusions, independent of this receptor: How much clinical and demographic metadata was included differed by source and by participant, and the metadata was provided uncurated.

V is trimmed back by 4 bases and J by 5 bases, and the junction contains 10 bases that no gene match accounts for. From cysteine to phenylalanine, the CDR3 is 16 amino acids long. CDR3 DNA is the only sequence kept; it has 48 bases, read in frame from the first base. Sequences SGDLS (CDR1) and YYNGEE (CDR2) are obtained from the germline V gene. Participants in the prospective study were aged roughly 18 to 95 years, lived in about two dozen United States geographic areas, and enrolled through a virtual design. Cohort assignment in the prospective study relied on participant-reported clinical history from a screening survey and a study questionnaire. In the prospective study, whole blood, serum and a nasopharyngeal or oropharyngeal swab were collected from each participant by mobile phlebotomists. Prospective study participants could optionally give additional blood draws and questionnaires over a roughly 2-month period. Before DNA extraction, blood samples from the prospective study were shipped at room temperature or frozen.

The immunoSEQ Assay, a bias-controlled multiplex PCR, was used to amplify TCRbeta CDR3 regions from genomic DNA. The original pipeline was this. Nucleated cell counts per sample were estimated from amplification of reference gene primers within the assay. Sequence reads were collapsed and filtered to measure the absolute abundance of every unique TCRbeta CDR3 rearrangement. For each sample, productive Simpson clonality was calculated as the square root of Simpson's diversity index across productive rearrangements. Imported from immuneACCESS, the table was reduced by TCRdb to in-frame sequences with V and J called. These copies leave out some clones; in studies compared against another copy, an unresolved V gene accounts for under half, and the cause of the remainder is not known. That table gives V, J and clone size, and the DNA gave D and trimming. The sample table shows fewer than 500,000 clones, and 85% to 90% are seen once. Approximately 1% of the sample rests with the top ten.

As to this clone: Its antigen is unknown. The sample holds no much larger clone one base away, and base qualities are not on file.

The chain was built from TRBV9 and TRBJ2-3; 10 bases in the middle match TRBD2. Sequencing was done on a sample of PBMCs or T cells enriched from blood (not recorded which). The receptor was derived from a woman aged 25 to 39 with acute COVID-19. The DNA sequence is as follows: TGTGCCAGCAGCTCAAGCGGGAGGGCTAGCGGAGATACGCAGTATTTT. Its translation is CASSSSGRASGDTQYF.